Listed here are 3 T cell receptor beta chains from one sample, sequenced in a study of T cells in Graves' hyperthyroidism and ophthalmopathy. Amplification of TCR beta CDR3 regions was performed using RNA transcripts as template. Carried out on the TCR CDR3, a first-round RT-PCR used the HTBI primer set. One entry per CDR3 protein, called by TCRdb with MiXCR from the multiplex PCR reads. The repertoire includes about 600,000 distinct CDR3 sequences, approximately 15% of them detected once, and less than 9% sits in the top ten. What was sequenced was blood. The receptors originated from a woman between 18 and 29 years old with Graves' ophthalmopathy.

This clonotype was counted at least ten times. The CDR3 loop reads CASSLGGGTAREETQYF. The DNA of the CDR3 is TGTGCCAGCAGCTTAGGAGGGGGGACAGCCCGGGAAGAGACCCAGTACTTC. The gene calls are TRBV7-2 and TRBJ2-5; D possibly corresponds to TRBD1 (7 bases). This CDR3 region has 17 residues. V dropped 1 base and J dropped 3 bases, with 18 bases sitting between them. The germline V gene has CDR1 SGHTA and CDR2 FQGNSA.

This clonotype has a count of ten or more. The J gene is TRBJ2-3, the V gene TRBV7-9; D is uncertain. CDR1 and CDR2 (germline): SEHNR, FQNEAQ (reference sequence). This CDR3 comprises 12 residues. V was cut by 6 bases and J by 3 bases, with 7 bases left in between. CDR3 sequence: CASRSATDTQYF. Here the CDR3 DNA reads TGTGCCAGCAGATCAGCGACAGATACGCAGTATTTT. Full variable domain (rest looked up from reference TRBV7-9 and TRBJ2-3): DTGVSQNPRHKITKRGQNVTFRCDPISEHNRLYWYRQTLGQGPEFLTYFQNEAQLEKSRLLSDRFSAERPKGSFSTLEIQRTEQGDSAMYLCASRSATDTQYFGPGTRLTVL.

This clonotype was seen ten or more times. The CDR3 sequence: CYPLECRGREAERYEQYF. The CDR3, as DNA: TGTTACCCCTTAGAGTGCAGGGGGCGCGAAGCGGAACGCTACGAGCAGTACTTC. The genes are TRBV12-5 and TRBJ2-7, with TRBD1 matching 8 bases. Germline V lookup: CDR1 LGHNT, CDR2 FRNRAP. The CDR3 length is 18 residues.